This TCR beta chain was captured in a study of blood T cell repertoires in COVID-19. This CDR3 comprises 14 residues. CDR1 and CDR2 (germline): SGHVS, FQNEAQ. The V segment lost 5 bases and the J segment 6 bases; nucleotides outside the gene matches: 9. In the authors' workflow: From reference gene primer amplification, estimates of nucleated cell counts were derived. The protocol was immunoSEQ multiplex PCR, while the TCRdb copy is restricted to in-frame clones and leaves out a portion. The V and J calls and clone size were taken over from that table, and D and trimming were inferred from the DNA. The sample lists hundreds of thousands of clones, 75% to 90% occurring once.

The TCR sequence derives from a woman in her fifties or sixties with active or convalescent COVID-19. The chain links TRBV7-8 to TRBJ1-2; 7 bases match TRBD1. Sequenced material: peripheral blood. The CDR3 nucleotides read TGTGCCAGCAGCCAAACACAGGGGATCGATGGCTACACCTTC. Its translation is CASSQTQGIDGYTF.